This T cell receptor (beta chain) was retrieved from a study of OX40 agonist ivuxolimab in advanced cancers. Germline CDR1 KGHSH, CDR2 LQKENI. This CDR3 has 16 residues. Trimming removed 4 bases from V and 9 bases from J; junction bases left unmatched: 14. Collection of blood occurred at baseline, at cycle 4 day 1, and at cycle 7 day 1. Some clones are missing from TCRdb's copy, which holds only in-frame ones; the method was immunoSEQ multiplex PCR. This table holds around 140,000 clones, 90% found once. This specimen was CD4+ or CD8+ T cells sorted from blood, taken in a trial of the OX40 agonist ivuxolimab. The V call is TRBV18, the J call TRBJ2-1; 8 bases are shared with TRBD2. The clonotype originates from an adult with an advanced solid tumor such as melanoma, head and neck, liver or kidney cancer. This chain's CDR3 is CASSLNPPSAGVEQFF. In DNA, the CDR3 is TGTGCCAGCTCACTAAATCCCCCATCAGCGGGAGTTGAGCAGTTCTTC.